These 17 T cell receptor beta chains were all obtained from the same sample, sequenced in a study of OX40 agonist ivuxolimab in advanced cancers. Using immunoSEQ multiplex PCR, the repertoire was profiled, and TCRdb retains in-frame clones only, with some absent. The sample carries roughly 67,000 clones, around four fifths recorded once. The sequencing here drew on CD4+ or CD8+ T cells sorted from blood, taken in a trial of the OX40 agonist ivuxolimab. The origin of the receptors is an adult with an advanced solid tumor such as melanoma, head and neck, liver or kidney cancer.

The CDR3: CASSLAGGITQPQHF. The CDR3 DNA reads as TGTGCCAGCAGCTTAGCAGGGGGCATAACTCAGCCCCAGCATTTT. The chain couples TRBV7-4 to TRBJ1-5; 7 bases match TRBD1. Germline V gene lookup returns CDR1 SGHVT and CDR2 SQSDAQ. The V gene end was trimmed by 0 bases and the J gene end by 6 bases; junction bases not matched to a gene: 5. The CDR3 is 15 residues long.

In DNA, the CDR3 is TGTGCCAGCAGCCCAGCGACAGGGGGCGATCAGCCCCAGCATTTT. Translating it yields CASSPATGGDQPQHF. V is TRBV7-2 and J is TRBJ1-5, with 10 bases identical to TRBD1. Per the germline V gene, CDR1 is SGHTA and CDR2 is FQGNSA. V lost 5 bases, J lost 5 bases, and 6 bases stayed unmatched. The CDR3 is made up of 15 amino acids.

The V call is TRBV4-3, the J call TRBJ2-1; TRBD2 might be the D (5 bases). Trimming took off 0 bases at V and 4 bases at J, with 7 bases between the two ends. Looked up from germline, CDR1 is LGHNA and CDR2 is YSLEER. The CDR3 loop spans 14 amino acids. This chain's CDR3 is CASSQDSGYNEQFF. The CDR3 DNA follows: TGCGCCAGCAGCCAAGATTCGGGGTACAATGAGCAGTTCTTC.

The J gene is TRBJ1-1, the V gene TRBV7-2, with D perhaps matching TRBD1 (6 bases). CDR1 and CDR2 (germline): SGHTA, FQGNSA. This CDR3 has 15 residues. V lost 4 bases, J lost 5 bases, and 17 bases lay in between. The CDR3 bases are TGTGCCAGCAGCTCTAGCGGGGGGGCGTATACTGAAGCTTTCTTT. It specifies CASSSSGGAYTEAFF.

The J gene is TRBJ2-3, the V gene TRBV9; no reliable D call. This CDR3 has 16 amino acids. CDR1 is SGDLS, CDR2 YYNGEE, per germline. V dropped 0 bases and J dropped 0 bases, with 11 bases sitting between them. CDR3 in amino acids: CASSVGRSESTDTQYF. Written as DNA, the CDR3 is TGTGCCAGCAGCGTAGGAAGGAGCGAGAGCACAGATACGCAGTATTTT.

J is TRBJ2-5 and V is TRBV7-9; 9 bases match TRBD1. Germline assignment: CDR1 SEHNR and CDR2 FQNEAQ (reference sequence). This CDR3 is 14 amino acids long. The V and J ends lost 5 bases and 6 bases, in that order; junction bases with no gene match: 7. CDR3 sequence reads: CASSLGTGWQTQYF. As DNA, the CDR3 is TGTGCCAGCAGCCTTGGGACAGGGTGGCAGACCCAGTACTTC.

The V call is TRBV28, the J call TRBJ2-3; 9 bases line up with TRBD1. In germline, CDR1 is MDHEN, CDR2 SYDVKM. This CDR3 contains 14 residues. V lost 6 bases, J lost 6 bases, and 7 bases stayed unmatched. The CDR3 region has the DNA TGTGCCAGCAGCATACAGGGGGCCGGTGATACGCAGTATTTT. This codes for CASSIQGAGDTQYF.

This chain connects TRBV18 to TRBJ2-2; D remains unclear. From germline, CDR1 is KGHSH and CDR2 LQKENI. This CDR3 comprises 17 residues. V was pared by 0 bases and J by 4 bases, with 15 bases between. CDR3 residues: CASSPPSLPGGTGELFF. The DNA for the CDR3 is TGTGCCAGCTCACCACCTAGCCTACCCGGCGGCACCGGGGAGCTGTTTTTT.

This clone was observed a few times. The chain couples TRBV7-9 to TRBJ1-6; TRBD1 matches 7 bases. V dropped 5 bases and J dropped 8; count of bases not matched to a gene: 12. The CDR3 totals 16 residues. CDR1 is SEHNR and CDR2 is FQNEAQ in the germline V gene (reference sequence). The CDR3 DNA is TGTGCCAGCAGCCTTCAACAGGGGAAGAGAGATTCACCCCTCCACTTT. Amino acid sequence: CASSLQQGKRDSPLHF. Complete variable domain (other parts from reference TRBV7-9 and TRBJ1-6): DTGVSQNPRHKITKRGQNVTFRCDPISEHNRLYWYRQTLGQGPEFLTYFQNEAQLEKSRLLSDRFSAERPKGSFSTLEIQRTEQGDSAMYLCASSLQQGKRDSPLHFGNGTRLTVT.

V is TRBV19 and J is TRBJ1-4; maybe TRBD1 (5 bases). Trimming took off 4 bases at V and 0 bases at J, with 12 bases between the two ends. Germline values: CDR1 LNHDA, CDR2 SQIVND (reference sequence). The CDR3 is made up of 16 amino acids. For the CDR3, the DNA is TGTGCCAGTAGTAGCCGGGGGGAAGCAACTAATGAAAAACTGTTTTTT. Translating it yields CASSSRGEATNEKLFF.

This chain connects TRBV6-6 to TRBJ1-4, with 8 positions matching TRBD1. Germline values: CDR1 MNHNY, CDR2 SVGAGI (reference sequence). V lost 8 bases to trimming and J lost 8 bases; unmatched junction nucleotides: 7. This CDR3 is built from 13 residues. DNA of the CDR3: TGTGCCAGCGCAAAGGACAGGGCGGAAAAACTGTTTTTT. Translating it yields CASAKDRAEKLFF.

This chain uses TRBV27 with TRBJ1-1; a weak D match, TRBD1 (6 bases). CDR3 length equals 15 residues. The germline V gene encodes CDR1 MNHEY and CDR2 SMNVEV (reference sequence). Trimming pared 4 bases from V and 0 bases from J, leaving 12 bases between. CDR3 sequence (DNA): TGTGCCAGCAGTTCGATCGGGGGCATGAACACTGAAGCTTTCTTT. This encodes CASSSIGGMNTEAFF.

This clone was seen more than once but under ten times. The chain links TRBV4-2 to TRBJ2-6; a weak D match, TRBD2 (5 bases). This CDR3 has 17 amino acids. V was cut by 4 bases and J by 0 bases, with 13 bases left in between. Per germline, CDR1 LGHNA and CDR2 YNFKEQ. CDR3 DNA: TGTGCCAGCAGCCCCCGAGGGTCTGTCTCTGGGGCCAACGTCCTGACTTTC. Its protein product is CASSPRGSVSGANVLTF.

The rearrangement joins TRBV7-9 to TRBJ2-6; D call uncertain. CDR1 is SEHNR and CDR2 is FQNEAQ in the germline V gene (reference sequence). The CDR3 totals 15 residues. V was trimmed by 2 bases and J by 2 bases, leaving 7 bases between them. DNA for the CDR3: TGTGCCAGCAGCTTACAGGTCCCTGGGGCCAACGTCCTGACTTTC. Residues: CASSLQVPGANVLTF.

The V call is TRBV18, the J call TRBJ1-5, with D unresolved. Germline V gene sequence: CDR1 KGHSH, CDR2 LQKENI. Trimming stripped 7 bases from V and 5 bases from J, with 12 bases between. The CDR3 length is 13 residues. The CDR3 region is CASCPGRDQPQHF. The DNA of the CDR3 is TGTGCCAGCTGCCCGGGTAGGGATCAGCCCCAGCATTTT.

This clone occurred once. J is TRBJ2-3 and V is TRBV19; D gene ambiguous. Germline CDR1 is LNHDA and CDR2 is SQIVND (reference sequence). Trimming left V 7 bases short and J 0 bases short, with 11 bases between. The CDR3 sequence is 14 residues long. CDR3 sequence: CASNDRASTDTQYF. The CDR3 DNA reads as TGTGCCAGTAACGATCGAGCTAGCACAGATACGCAGTATTTT.

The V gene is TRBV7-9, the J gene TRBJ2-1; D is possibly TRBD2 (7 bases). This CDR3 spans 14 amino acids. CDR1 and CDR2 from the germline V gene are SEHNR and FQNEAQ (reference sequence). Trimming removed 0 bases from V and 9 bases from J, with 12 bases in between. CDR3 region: CASSLAGGRGEQFF. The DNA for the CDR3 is TGTGCCAGCAGCTTAGCGGGGGGGCGCGGTGAGCAGTTCTTC.